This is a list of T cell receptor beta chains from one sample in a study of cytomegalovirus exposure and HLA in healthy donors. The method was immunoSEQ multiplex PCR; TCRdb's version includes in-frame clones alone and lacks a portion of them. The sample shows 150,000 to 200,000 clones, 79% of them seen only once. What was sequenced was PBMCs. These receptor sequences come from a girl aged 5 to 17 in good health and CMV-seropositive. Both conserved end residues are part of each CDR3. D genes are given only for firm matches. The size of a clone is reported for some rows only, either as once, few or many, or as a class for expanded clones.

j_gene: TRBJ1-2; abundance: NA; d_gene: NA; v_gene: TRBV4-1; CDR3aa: CASSQDVQGYGYTF; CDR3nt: TGCGCCAGCAGCCAAGATGTCCAGGGGTATGGCTACACCTTC
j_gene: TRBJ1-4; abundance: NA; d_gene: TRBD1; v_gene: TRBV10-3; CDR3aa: CAIRGTGPNEKLFF; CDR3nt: TGTGCCATCAGAGGGACAGGGCCTAATGAAAAACTGTTTTTT
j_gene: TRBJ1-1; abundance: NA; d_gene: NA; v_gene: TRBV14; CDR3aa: CASSRRWQDEAFF; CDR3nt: TGTGCCAGCAGCCGGCGTTGGCAGGATGAAGCTTTCTTT
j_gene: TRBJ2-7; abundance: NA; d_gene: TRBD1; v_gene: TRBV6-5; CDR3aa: CASSYGDRGSEQYF; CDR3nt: TGTGCCAGCAGTTATGGGGACAGGGGATCCGAGCAGTACTTC
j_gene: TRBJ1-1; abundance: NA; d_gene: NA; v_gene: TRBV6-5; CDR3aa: CASSEASQSSTFF; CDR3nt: TGTGCCAGCAGTGAAGCGAGTCAGAGCTCAACTTTCTTT
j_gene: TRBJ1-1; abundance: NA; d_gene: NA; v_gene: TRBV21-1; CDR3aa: CASTNRALKTEAFF; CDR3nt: TGTGCCAGCACCAACAGGGCTTTGAAGACTGAAGCTTTCTTT
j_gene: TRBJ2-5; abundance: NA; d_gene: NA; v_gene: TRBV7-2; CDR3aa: CASSPQVAQYF; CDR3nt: TGTGCCAGCAGCCCTCAGGTGGCCCAGTACTTC
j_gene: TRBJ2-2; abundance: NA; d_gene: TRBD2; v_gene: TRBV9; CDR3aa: CASSVSIGLANTGELFF; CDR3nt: TGTGCCAGCAGCGTAAGTATTGGACTAGCGAACACCGGGGAGCTGTTTTTT
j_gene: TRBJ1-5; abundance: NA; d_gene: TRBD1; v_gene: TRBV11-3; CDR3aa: CASSLVEGDRVIRQPQHF; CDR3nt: TGTGCCAGCAGCTTAGTAGAGGGAGACAGGGTTATACGTCAGCCCCAGCATTTT
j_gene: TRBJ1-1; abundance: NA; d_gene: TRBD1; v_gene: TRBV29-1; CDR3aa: CSVGGQGELYTEAFF; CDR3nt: TGCAGCGTGGGGGGACAGGGCGAACTTTACACTGAAGCTTTCTTT
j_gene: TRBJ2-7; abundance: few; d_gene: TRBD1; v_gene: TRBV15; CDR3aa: CATSAPGTGYEQYF; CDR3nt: TGTGCCACCAGCGCCCCCGGGACAGGTTACGAGCAGTACTTC
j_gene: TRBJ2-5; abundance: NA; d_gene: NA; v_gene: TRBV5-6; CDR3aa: CASSLVGAPAQYF; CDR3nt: TGTGCCAGCAGCTTGGTGGGGGCTCCGGCCCAGTACTTC
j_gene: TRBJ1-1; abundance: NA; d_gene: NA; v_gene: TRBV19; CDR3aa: CASTYSAEAFF; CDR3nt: TGTGCCAGTACCTATTCTGCTGAAGCTTTCTTT
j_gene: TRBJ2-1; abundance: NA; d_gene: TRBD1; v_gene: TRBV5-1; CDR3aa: CASSLVGQGASFSEQFF; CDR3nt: TGCGCCAGCAGCTTGGTGGGACAGGGGGCGAGCTTCAGTGAGCAGTTCTTC
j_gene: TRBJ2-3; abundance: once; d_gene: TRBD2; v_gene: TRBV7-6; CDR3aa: CASSQGLAGSDTQYF; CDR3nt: TGTGCCAGCAGCCAGGGACTAGCGGGGTCAGATACGCAGTATTTT
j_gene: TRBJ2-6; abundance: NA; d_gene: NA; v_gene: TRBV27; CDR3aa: CASRRRTGLTGANVLTF; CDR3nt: TGTGCCAGCAGACGACGAACAGGGCTTACTGGGGCCAACGTCCTGACTTTC
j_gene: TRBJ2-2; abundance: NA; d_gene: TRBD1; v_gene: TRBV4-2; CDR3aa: CASSQTGVGNTGELFF; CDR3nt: TGTGCCAGCAGCCAAACAGGGGTGGGGAACACCGGGGAGCTGTTTTTT
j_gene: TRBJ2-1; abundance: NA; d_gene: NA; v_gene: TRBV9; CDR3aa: CASRPTGSAHNEQFF; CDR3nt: TGTGCCAGCAGGCCCACAGGGTCGGCCCACAATGAGCAGTTCTTC
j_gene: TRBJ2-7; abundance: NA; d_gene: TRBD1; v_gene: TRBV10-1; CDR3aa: CASSRQGSSYEQYF; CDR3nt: TGCGCCAGCAGCAGACAGGGGAGCTCCTACGAGCAGTACTTC
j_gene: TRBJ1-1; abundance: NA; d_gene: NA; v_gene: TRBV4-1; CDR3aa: CASSLHPTMNTEAFF; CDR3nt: TGCGCCAGCAGCCTTCACCCTACCATGAACACTGAAGCTTTCTTT
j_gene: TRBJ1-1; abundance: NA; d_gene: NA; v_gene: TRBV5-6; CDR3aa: CASSLDSGAGTEAFF; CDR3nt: TGTGCCAGCAGCTTGGATTCCGGGGCGGGGACTGAAGCTTTCTTT
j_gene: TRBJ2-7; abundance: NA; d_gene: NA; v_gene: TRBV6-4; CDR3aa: CASSAQGGFAYEQYF; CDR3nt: TGTGCCAGCAGCGCCCAAGGGGGATTTGCCTACGAGCAGTACTTC
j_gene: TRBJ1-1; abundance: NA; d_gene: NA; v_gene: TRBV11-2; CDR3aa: CASSRRGHTEAFF; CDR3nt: TGTGCCAGCAGTCGCAGGGGTCACACTGAAGCTTTCTTT
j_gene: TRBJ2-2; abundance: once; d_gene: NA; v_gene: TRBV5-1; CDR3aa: CASSLATGMNTGELFF; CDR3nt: TGCGCCAGCAGCTTGGCTACAGGGATGAACACCGGGGAGCTGTTTTTT
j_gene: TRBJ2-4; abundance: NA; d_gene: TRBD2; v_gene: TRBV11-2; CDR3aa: CASSPLSGVGKNIQYF; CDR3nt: TGTGCCAGCAGCCCCTTGAGCGGGGTGGGTAAAAACATTCAGTACTTC
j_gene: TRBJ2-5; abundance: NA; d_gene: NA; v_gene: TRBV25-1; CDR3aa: CASSGTEEETQYF; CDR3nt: TGTGCCAGCAGTGGAACTGAAGAAGAGACCCAGTACTTC
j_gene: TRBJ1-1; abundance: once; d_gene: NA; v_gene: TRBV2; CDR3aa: CASSQGSGAFF; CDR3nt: TGTGCCAGCAGCCAGGGGTCCGGAGCTTTCTTT
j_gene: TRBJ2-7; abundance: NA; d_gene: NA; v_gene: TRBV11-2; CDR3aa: CASSLGVSYEQYF; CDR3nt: TGTGCCAGCAGCTTAGGAGTTTCCTACGAGCAGTACTTC
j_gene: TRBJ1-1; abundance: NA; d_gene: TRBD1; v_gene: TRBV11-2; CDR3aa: CASSVGQRLNTEAFF; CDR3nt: TGTGCCAGCAGCGTGGGACAGAGGTTGAACACTGAAGCTTTCTTT
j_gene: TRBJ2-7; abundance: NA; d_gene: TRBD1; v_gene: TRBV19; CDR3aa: CASMRRQGKSYEQYF; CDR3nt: TGTGCCAGTATGAGACGACAGGGAAAAAGCTACGAGCAGTACTTC
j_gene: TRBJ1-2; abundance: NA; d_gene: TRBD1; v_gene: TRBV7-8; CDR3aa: CASSHAGTGDGYTF; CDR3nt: TGTGCCAGCAGCCACGCCGGGACAGGGGACGGCTACACCTTC
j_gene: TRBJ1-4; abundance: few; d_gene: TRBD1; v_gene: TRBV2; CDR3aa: CASSGQGATNEKLFF; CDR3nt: TGTGCCAGCAGTGGACAGGGTGCAACTAATGAAAAACTGTTTTTT
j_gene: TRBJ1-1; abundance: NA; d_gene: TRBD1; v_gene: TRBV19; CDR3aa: CASRTTRQGMNTEAFF; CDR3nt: TGTGCCAGTAGGACCACTCGACAGGGAATGAACACTGAAGCTTTCTTT
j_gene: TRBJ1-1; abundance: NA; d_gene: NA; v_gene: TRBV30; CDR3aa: CAWSVHGETEAFF; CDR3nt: TGTGCCTGGAGTGTACACGGGGAGACTGAAGCTTTCTTT
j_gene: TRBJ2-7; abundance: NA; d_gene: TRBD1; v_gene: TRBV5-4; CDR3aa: CASSLRAGQGAYEQYF; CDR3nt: TGTGCCAGCAGCTTGAGGGCGGGACAGGGGGCCTACGAGCAGTACTTC
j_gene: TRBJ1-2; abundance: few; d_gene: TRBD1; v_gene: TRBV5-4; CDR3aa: CASSIKTMRVGQGLNGYTF; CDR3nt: TGTGCCAGCAGTATAAAAACAATGCGCGTGGGACAGGGCCTGAACGGCTACACCTTC
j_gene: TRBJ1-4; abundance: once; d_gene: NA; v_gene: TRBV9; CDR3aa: CASSPRGKSFQEKLFF; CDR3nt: TGTGCCAGCTCCCCGAGGGGGAAATCTTTTCAAGAAAAACTGTTTTTT
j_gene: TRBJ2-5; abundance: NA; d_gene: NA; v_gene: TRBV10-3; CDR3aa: CAISSGAGGQETQYF; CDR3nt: TGTGCCATCAGCTCGGGCGCAGGAGGTCAAGAGACCCAGTACTTC
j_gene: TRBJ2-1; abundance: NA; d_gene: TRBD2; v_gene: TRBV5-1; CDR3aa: CASSAGLTSGGAGNEQFF; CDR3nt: TGCGCCAGCAGCGCCGGTTTGACTAGCGGGGGGGCCGGCAATGAGCAGTTCTTC
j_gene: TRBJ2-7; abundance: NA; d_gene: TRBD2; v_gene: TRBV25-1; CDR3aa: CASAGGLPYEQYF; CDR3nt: TGTGCCAGCGCGGGGGGCCTTCCCTACGAGCAGTACTTC
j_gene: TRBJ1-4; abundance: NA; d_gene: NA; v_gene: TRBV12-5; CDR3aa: CASGPSRGSNEKLFF; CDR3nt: TGTGCTAGTGGTCCCTCCCGGGGATCTAATGAAAAACTGTTTTTT
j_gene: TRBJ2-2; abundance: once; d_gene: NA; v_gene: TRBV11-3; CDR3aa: CASGPNRVNTGELFF; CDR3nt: TGTGCCAGCGGTCCCAACAGGGTGAACACCGGGGAGCTGTTTTTT
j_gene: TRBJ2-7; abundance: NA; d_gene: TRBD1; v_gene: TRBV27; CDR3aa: CASSHTGAEQYF; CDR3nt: TGTGCCAGCAGTCACACAGGGGCCGAGCAGTACTTC
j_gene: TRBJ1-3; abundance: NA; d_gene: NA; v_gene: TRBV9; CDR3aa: CASSSNGNTIYF; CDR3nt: TGTGCCAGCAGCAGCAATGGAAACACCATATATTTT
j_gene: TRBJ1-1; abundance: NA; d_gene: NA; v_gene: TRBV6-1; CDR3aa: CASSELVLQGEAFF; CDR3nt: TGTGCCAGCAGTGAATTAGTATTGCAGGGAGAAGCTTTCTTT
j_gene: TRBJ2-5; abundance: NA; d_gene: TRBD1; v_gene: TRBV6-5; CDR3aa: CASRRQGQETQYF; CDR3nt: TGTGCCAGCAGGAGACAGGGCCAAGAGACCCAGTACTTC
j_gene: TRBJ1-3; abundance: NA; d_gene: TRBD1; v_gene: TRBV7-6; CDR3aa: CASSLGTGESGNTIYF; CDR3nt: TGTGCCAGCAGCTTAGGGACAGGGGAGTCTGGAAACACCATATATTTT
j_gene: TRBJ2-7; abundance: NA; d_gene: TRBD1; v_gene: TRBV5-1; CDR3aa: CASSIGTGDYEQYF; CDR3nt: TGCGCCAGCAGCATTGGGACAGGGGATTACGAGCAGTACTTC
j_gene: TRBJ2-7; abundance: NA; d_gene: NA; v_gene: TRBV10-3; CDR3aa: CAIRLGGEPYEQYF; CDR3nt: TGTGCCATCAGATTGGGAGGTGAACCCTACGAGCAGTACTTC
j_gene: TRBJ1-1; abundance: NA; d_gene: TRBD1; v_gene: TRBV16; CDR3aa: CASSTDRATEAFF; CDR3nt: TGTGCCAGCTCTACAGACAGGGCCACTGAAGCTTTCTTT